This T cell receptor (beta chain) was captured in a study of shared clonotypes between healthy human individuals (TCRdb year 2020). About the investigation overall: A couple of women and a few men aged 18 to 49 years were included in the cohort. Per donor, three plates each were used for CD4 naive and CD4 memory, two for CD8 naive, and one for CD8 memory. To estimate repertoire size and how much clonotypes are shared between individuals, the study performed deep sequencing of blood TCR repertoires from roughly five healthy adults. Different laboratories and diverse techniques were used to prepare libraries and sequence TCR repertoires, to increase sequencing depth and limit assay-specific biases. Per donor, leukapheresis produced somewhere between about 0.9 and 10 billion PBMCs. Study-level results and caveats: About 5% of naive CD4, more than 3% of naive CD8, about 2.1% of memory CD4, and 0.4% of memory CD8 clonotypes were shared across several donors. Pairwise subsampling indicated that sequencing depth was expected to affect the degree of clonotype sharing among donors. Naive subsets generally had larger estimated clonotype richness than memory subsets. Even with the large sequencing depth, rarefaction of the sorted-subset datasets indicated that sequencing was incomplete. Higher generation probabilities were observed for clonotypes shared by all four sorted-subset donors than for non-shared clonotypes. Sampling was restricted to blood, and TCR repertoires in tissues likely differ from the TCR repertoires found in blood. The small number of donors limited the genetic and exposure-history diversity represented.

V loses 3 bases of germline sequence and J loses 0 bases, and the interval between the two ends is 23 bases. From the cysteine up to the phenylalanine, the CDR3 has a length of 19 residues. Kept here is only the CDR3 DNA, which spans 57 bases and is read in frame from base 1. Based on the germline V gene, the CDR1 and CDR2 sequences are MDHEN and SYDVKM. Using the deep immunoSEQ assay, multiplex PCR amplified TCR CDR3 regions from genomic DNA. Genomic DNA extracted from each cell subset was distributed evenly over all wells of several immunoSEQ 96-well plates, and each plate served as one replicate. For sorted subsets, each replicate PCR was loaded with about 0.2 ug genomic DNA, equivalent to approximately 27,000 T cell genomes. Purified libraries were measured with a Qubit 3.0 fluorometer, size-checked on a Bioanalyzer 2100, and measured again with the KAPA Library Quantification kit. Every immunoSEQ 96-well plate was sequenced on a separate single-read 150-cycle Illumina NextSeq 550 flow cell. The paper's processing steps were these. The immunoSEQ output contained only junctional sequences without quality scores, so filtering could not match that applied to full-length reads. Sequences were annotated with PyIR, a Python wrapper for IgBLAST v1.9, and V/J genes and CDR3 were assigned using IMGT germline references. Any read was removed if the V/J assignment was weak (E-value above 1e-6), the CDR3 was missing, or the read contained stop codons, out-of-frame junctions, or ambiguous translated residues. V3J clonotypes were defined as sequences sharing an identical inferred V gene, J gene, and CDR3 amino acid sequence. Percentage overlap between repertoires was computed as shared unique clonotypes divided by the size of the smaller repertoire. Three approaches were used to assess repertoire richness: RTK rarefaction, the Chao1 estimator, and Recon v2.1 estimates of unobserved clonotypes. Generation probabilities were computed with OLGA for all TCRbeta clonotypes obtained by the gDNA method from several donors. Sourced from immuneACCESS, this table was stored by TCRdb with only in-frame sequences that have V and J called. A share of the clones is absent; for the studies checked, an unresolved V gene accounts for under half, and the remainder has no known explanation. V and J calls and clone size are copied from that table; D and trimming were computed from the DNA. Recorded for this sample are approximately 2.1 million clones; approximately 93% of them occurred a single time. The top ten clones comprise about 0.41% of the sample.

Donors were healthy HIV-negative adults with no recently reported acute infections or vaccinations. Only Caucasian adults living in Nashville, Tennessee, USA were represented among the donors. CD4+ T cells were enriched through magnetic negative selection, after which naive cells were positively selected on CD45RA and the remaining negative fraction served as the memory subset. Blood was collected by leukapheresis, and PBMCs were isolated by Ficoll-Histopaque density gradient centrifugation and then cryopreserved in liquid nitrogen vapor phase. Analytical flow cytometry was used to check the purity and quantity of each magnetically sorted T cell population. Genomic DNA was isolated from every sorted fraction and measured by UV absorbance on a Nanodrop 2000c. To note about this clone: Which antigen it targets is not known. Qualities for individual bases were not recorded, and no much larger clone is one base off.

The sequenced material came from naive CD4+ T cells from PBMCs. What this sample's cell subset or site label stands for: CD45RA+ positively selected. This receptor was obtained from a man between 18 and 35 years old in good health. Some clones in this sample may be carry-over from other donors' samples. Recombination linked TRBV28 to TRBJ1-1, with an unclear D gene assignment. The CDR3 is CASSFRDFKRGGLNTEAFF. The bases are TGTGCCAGCAGTTTCCGAGACTTTAAACGGGGAGGGTTGAACACTGAAGCTTTCTTT.